This T cell receptor (beta chain) is from a study of Graves' ophthalmopathy and Graves' hyperthyroidism. Transcripts of RNA were the source for amplifying TCR beta CDR3 regions. Second-round multiplex PCR came after a first-round RT-PCR that employed HTBI primers. TCRdb re-derived calls from the multiplex PCR reads in MiXCR, one entry per CDR3 protein. The sample lists some 1.1 million distinct CDR3 sequences; about 36% were seen once. Ten or more counts support this clonotype. The study excluded patients with other autoimmune diseases, uncontrolled infections, pregnancy or lactation. The sequence derives from an adult man with Graves' hyperthyroidism. Sample: peripheral blood or thyroid tissue (not recorded which).

This CDR3 is CASSRVHGETQYF. The CDR3 nucleotides read TGCGCCAGCAGCCGAGTGCACGGAGAGACCCAGTACTTC. The rearrangement uses TRBV4-3 and TRBJ2-5; D unclear. V lost 4 bases and J lost 4, with 10 bases in between. Looked up from germline, CDR1 is LGHNA and CDR2 is YSLEER. This CDR3 region has 13 residues.